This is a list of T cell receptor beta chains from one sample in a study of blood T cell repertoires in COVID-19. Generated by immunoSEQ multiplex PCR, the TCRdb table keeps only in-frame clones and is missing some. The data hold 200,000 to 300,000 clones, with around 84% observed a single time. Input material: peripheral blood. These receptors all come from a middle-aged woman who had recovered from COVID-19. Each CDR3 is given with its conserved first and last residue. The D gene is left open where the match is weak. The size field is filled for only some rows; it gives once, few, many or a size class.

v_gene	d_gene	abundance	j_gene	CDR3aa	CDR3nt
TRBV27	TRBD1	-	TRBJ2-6	CASRRNRGSGANVLTF	TGTGCCAGCAGACGCAACAGGGGCTCTGGGGCCAACGTCCTGACTTTC
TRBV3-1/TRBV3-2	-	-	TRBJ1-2	CASSPGQLGYGYTF	TGTGCCAGCAGCCCTGGACAGCTGGGCTATGGCTACACCTTC
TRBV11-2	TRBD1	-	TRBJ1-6	CASSLMTGGQSPLHF	TGTGCCAGCAGCCTAATGACAGGGGGACAATCACCCCTCCACTTT
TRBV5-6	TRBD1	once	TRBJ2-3	CASSLSGQGSDTQYF	TGTGCCAGCAGCCTCTCGGGACAGGGCTCAGATACGCAGTATTTT
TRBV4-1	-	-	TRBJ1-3	CASSQAAGMGNTIYF	TGCGCCAGCAGCCAAGCTGCAGGAATGGGAAACACCATATATTTT
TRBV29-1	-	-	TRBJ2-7	CSVEAPSDLRPYEQYF	TGCAGCGTTGAGGCCCCCAGCGACCTAAGGCCCTACGAGCAGTACTTC
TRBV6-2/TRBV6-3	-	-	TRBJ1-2	CASSYSSHRENYTF	TGTGCCAGCAGTTACTCGAGCCACAGGGAGAACTACACCTTC
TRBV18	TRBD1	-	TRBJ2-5	CASSPDRGGKTQYF	TGTGCCAGCTCACCGGACAGGGGCGGGAAGACCCAGTACTTC
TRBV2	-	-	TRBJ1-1	CASRGARDAFF	TGTGCCAGCCGTGGGGCACGAGACGCTTTCTTT
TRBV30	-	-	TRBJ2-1	CAWVTGYEQFF	TGTGCCTGGGTTACGGGTTATGAGCAGTTCTTC
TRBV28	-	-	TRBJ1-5	CASSPDAPGKPQHF	TGTGCCAGCAGTCCCGACGCTCCCGGGAAGCCCCAGCATTTT
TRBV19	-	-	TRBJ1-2	CASERNYGYTF	TGTGCCAGTGAGAGAAACTATGGCTACACCTTC
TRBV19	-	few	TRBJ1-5	CASSPGRQVNNQPQHF	TGTGCCAGTAGCCCAGGGCGGCAGGTGAACAATCAGCCCCAGCATTTT
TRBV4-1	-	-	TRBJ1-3	CASSQDWQNTIYF	TGCGCCAGCAGCCAAGATTGGCAAAACACCATATATTTT
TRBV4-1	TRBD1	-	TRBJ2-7	CASSQAGQGDYEQYF	TGCGCCAGCAGCCAGGCGGGACAGGGGGACTACGAGCAGTACTTC
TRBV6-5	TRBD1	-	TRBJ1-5	CASRDRVSNQPQHF	TGTGCCAGCCGCGACAGGGTTAGCAATCAGCCCCAGCATTTT
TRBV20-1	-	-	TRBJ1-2	CSAIRRYTF	TGCAGTGCTATTCGTCGCTACACCTTC
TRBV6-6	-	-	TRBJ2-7	CASSYHSLGEQYF	TGTGCCAGCAGTTACCATAGCTTGGGCGAGCAGTACTTC
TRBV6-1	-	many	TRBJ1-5	CASSEYRVDQPQHF	TGTGCCAGCAGTGAATACAGGGTTGATCAGCCCCAGCATTTT
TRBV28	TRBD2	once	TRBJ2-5	CATSGGAGVQETQYF	TGTGCCACCTCGGGAGGGGCGGGAGTCCAAGAGACCCAGTACTTC
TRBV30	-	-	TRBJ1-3	CAWTVQGIPGNTIYF	TGTGCCTGGACCGTGCAGGGGATCCCTGGAAACACCATATATTTT
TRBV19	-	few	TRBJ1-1	CASSGTGRGTEAFF	TGTGCCAGTAGTGGAACAGGGAGGGGTACTGAAGCTTTCTTT
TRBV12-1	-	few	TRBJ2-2	CASSFTGGKAGELFF	TGTGCCAGCAGCTTTACGGGGGGCAAAGCCGGGGAGCTGTTTTTT
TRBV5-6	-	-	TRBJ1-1	CASSLFRANTEAFF	TGTGCCAGCAGCTTGTTCAGGGCGAACACTGAAGCTTTCTTT
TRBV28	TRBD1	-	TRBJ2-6	CATNRGSGANVLTF	TGTGCCACCAACAGGGGCTCTGGGGCCAACGTCCTGACTTTC
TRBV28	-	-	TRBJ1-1	CASRGGGLATEAFF	TGTGCCAGCCGGGGCGGGGGGCTGGCCACTGAAGCTTTCTTT
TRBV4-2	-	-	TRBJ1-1	CASSQRGMNTEAFF	TGTGCCAGCAGCCAACGGGGGATGAACACTGAAGCTTTCTTT
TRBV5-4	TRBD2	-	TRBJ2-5	CASNEAGLAGGETQYF	TGTGCCAGCAACGAAGCGGGGCTAGCGGGGGGGGAGACCCAGTACTTC
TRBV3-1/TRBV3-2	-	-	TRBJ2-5	CASSTEVDARSTQYF	TGTGCCAGCAGCACTGAGGTAGACGCCCGGAGTACCCAGTACTTC
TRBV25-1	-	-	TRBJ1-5	CASSERGGAYSNQPQHF	TGTGCCAGCAGTGAAAGGGGGGGGGCCTATAGCAATCAGCCCCAGCATTTT
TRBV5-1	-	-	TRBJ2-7	CASSSKYQTASYEQYF	TGCGCCAGCAGCTCCAAATATCAGACAGCCTCCTACGAGCAGTACTTC
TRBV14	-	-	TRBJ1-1	CASSQGPNTEAFF	TGTGCCAGCAGCCAGGGCCCGAACACTGAAGCTTTCTTT
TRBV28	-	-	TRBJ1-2	CASSWAGYGYTF	TGTGCCAGCAGTTGGGCCGGATATGGCTACACCTTC
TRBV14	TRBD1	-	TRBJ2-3	CASSPPLGTGGTDTQYF	TGTGCCAGCAGCCCCCCCCTAGGCACAGGGGGGACAGATACGCAGTATTTT
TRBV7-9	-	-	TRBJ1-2	CASSPPGRGNYGYTF	TGTGCCAGCAGCCCCCCTGGACGCGGGAACTATGGCTACACCTTC
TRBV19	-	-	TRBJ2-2	CASSSERANTGELFF	TGTGCCAGTAGCTCCGAGCGTGCGAACACCGGGGAGCTGTTTTTT
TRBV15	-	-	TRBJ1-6	CATSKIDSPLHF	TGTGCCACCAGCAAAATAGATTCACCCCTCCACTTT
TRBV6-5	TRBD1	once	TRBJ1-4	CASRGDRDNEKLFF	TGTGCCAGCAGAGGAGACAGGGATAATGAAAAACTGTTTTTT
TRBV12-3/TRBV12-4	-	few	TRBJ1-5	CASSVFSNQPQHF	TGTGCCAGCAGTGTATTTAGCAATCAGCCCCAGCATTTT
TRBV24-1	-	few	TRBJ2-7	CATSESGYEQYF	TGTGCCACCAGTGAGAGCGGATACGAGCAGTACTTC
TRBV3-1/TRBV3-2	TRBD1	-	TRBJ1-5	CASSLATGGKDQPQHF	TGTGCCAGCAGCCTAGCGACAGGGGGTAAAGATCAGCCCCAGCATTTT
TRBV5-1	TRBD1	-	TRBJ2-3	CASSLDSERQGETQYF	TGCGCCAGCAGCCTGGACTCGGAAAGACAGGGCGAGACGCAGTATTTT
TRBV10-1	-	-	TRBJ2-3	CASSTSTDTQYF	TGCGCCAGCAGTACAAGCACAGATACGCAGTATTTT
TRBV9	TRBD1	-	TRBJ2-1	CASSKTGTANEQFF	TGTGCCAGCAGCAAGACCGGGACAGCCAATGAGCAGTTCTTC
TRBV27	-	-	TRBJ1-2	CASSPGVGGGGYTF	TGTGCCAGCAGCCCCGGGGTGGGGGGGGGTGGCTACACCTTC
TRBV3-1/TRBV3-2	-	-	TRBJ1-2	CASKGEDRDKANYGYTF	TGTGCCAGCAAAGGGGAAGACCGGGACAAAGCTAACTATGGCTACACCTTC
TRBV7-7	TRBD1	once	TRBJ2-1	CASSPGQHNEQFF	TGTGCCAGCAGCCCGGGACAGCACAATGAGCAGTTCTTC
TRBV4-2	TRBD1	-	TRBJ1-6	CASSQEQGNNSPLHF	TGTGCCAGCAGCCAAGAACAGGGGAATAATTCACCCCTCCACTTT
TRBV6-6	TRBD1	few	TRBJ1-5	CASRRTGGFNQPQHF	TGTGCCAGCAGGAGGACAGGGGGCTTCAATCAGCCCCAGCATTTT
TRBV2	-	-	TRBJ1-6	CASSFDSEVPLHF	TGTGCCAGCAGTTTTGACAGCGAGGTACCCCTCCACTTT
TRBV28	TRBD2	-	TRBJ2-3	CASSSLAGGSDTQYF	TGTGCCAGCAGTTCACTAGCGGGGGGGTCGGATACGCAGTATTTT